The present T cell receptor beta chain was sequenced within a study of T cell responses to AZD1222 COVID-19 vaccine (dated by TCRdb to about 2021). Some background on the complete study: AZD1222 recipients whose second dose came at about 4 weeks and those whose second dose came at about 12 weeks were combined into one group, since spike-specific TCR depth and breadth did not differ between the two schedules. TCR sequencing was performed for roughly 250 trial participants, of whom roughly 200 were given two doses of AZD1222 and around 25 were given two doses of MenACWY control vaccine. Trial participants were enrolled by age into 18-55, 56-69 and 70-plus year subgroups, with roughly 160, 29 and 62 TCR-sequenced participants respectively.

The sample holds one count of this clone. Its binding antigen is unknown. No quality values exist for individual bases; no much larger clone is one base distant. CDR1 SGHRS and CDR2 YFSETQ are derived from the germline V gene. From cysteine to phenylalanine, the CDR3 is 12 amino acids long. Only the CDR3 portion is preserved as DNA: 36 bases, with reading frame beginning at the first base. Cut back by 0 bases and 5 bases, the V and J ends lie 6 bases apart. The CDR3 regions of human TCRbeta chains were analyzed by immunosequencing. The original methods were these. TCRs in the repertoires were matched against a reference library of SARS-CoV-2-specific TCRs that had been generated with the MIRA antigen-specificity platform. Breadth meant the fraction of unique TCRs that were SARS-CoV-2-associated, whereas depth meant the fraction of total T cells that were SARS-CoV-2-associated. Using the MIRA data, each spike-specific TCR was assigned both to the spike region to which the TCR was reactive and to a CD4 or CD8 class. Log10-transformed breadth and depth values were compared by one-way ANOVA with Sidak's multiple comparisons tests. Here the immuneACCESS table is served through TCRdb, limited to in-frame sequences with V and J called. Missing clones are a known gap in these copies; in checked studies unresolved V genes cover under half, and the rest lacks a known reason. V, J and clone size reflect that table, while D and trimming were determined from the DNA. This sample lists 95,000 to 150,000 clones; 80% to 90% were detected once. The ten largest clones represent around 1.2% of the sample.

Sample time point, as interpreted from the label and publication: baseline before first vaccination. The vaccinee samples were drawn from two UK trials, COV001 and COV002, one of which was a single-blind randomized controlled phase 2/3 trial testing AZD1222 (ChAdOx1 nCoV-19) in healthy adults. For TCRbeta chain sequencing, PBMC samples from trial participants were taken at day 0 and at day 28 after the second dose. Points the paper makes about the study in general: Participants were mostly white British, with more females than males. The authors suggested clonal diversity may have been underestimated. No day 14 peak-response samples were available, so repertoires were characterized only after the peak T cell response. The vaccine-associated CD4 TCRs covered the entire spike protein, and the dominant responses fell in regions 160-218 and 743-854. After two AZD1222 doses, spike-specific TCR breadth and depth were significantly higher than at day 0 and than in MenACWY recipients. Conclusions about previously exposed vaccinees are limited because only a handful of AZD1222 recipients were SARS-CoV-2 seropositive at baseline. Reportedly, almost half of the unique spike-specific TCRs recognized epitopes lying outside the regions that are mutated in the B.1.351 and B.1.1.7 variants. The 56-69-year group was small, and its depth increase did not reach significance, likely because of low power.

The source is an adult in good health. The rearrangement combines TRBV5-1 with TRBJ2-7, and possibly TRBD1, on 6 matching bases. The input for sequencing was peripheral blood, taken on day 0 of AZD1222 vaccination. CDR3 sequence: CASSLDRDEQYF. The bases read TGCGCCAGCAGCTTGGACAGGGACGAGCAGTACTTC.